This T cell receptor beta chain came from a study of monozygotic twins with cystic fibrosis. Study-level information: Library input was three micrograms of fragmented DNA, with 15 PCR cycles.

A word on this clone: Antigen specificity is unknown.

Some clones are missing from TCRdb's copy, which holds only in-frame ones; the method was immunoSEQ multiplex PCR. The data contain approximately 34,000 clones, 84% of them seen just once; the ten biggest clones take up roughly 1.5%. Study-wide points: Monozygotic CF twins shared more identical nucleotide clonotypes than unrelated patients. No link emerged between shared CDR3 counts and age, concordance or severity. The repertoire was suggested to be naive-dominated, clonality median around 0.01.

The CDR3 covers 14 residues. CDR1 and CDR2 from the germline V gene are SGHRS and YFSETQ. V dropped 6 bases and J dropped 1 base, with 14 bases sitting between them. This TCR was recovered from a girl aged 2-15 years with cystic fibrosis. The V gene is TRBV5-1, the J gene TRBJ2-7; D is perhaps TRBD1 or TRBD2 (6 bases each). Sample: blood. CDR3 amino acids: CASMGGAGSYEQYF. The CDR3 bases are TGCGCCAGCATGGGGGGCGCGGGGTCCTACGAGCAGTACTTC. Based on the CDR3 plus reference TRBV5-1 and TRBJ2-7, the full variable domain is KAGVTQTPRYLIKTRGQQVTLSCSPISGHRSVSWYQQTPGQGLQFLFEYFSETQRNKGNFPGRFSGRQFSNSRSEMNVSTLELGDSALYLCASMGGAGSYEQYFGPGTRLTVT.